This TCR beta chain was identified in a study of shared clonotypes between healthy human individuals. There are a few counts of this clone. CDR1 is SGHNT, CDR2 YENEEA, per germline. This CDR3 region has 17 residues. Trimming shortened V by 1 base and J by 6 bases, and 20 bases separated the two germline ends. Here immunoSEQ multiplex PCR was the method, and the copy in TCRdb shows in-frame clones only, minus some. The data show 450,000 to 500,000 clones, 70% to 80% seen once. Sequencing used PBMCs. This sequence was found in a woman between 40 and 50 years old in good health. Some clones in this sample may be carry-over from other donors' samples. This chain uses TRBV11-3 with TRBJ2-3, with D maybe TRBD2 (7 bases). The CDR3 nucleotides read TGTGCCAGCAGCTTAGGGGCCGGCGGGAGACAGGAGGATACGCAGTATTTT. Its protein product is CASSLGAGGRQEDTQYF.